The 25 T cell receptor beta chains given below trace back to one sample, sequenced in a study of T cell changes during pregnancy in multiple sclerosis. Libraries were prepared by immunoSEQ multiplex PCR; TCRdb keeps only in-frame clonotypes and omits some of them. The repertoire holds around 95,000 clones, with around 94% as singletons. Sequencing used peripheral blood, obtained after pregnancy. These receptors originate from a female donor in good health, enrolled as a control in a pregnancy study.

In its sample, this clone was seen a few times. J is TRBJ1-1 and V is TRBV28; D ambiguous. The V gene lost 4 bases and the J gene lost 0 bases, with 6 bases spanning the gap. Germline assignment: CDR1 MDHEN and CDR2 SYDVKM. The CDR3 extends over 13 amino acids. CDR3 amino acids: CASSSPLNTEAFF. CDR3 sequence (DNA): TGTGCCAGCAGTTCCCCGTTGAACACTGAAGCTTTCTTT.

The chain employs TRBV5-1 and TRBJ2-7; 14 bases agree with TRBD2. The CDR3 extends over 16 amino acids. Germline lookup yields CDR1 SGHRS and CDR2 YFSETQ. Trimming cost V 4 bases and J 3 bases; bases outside gene matches: 6. CDR3 sequence (DNA): TGCGCCAGCAGCCCGGGACTAGCGGGAGCTGTCTACGAGCAGTACTTC. Its protein product is CASSPGLAGAVYEQYF.

The V and J genes are TRBV7-9 and TRBJ2-3, with D possibly TRBD2 on 6 matching bases. The CDR3 covers 14 residues. CDR1 is SEHNR and CDR2 is FQNEAQ in the germline V gene (reference sequence). V was clipped by 8 bases and J by 1 base, with 13 bases between them. The CDR3 DNA reads as TGTGCCAGCTTCTCGTGGGAGGGCACAGATACGCAGTATTTT. It yields the protein CASFSWEGTDTQYF.

CDR3 nucleotide sequence: TGTGCCAGCAGGCCACTAGCGGCGAGCACCGGGGAGCTGTTTTTT. It specifies CASRPLAASTGELFF. The chain is built from TRBV2 and TRBJ2-2; 8 positions match TRBD2. This CDR3 comprises 15 residues. J gave up 4 bases and V 6 bases, and 7 bases lay outside the gene matches. The germline V gene has CDR1 SNHLY and CDR2 FYNNEI. The full variable domain, completed using reference TRBV2 and TRBJ2-2, is EPEVTQTPSHQVTQMGQEVILRCVPISNHLYFYWYRQILGQKVEFLVSFYNNEISEKSEIFDDQFSVERPDGSNFTLKIRSTKLEDSAMYFCASRPLAASTGELFFGEGSRLTVL.

The genes are TRBV18 and TRBJ1-1; D is undetermined. Between the trimmed V and J ends, which lost 3 bases and 1 base, there was a span of 6 bases. The CDR3 spans 13 residues. The germline CDR1 and CDR2 sequences are KGHSH and LQKENI. The CDR3 spells CASSPNSNTEAFF. In nucleotides, the CDR3 is TGTGCCAGCTCACCTAACTCGAACACTGAAGCTTTCTTT.

This rearrangement joins TRBV29-1 to TRBJ2-7, with TRBD2 matching over 13 bases. Trimming removed 4 bases from V and 4 bases from J; junction bases left unmatched: 10. The CDR3 spans 16 residues. Per the germline V gene, CDR1 is SQVTM and CDR2 is ANQGSEA. CDR3 DNA: TGCAGCGTTGTTCCCTGGACTAGCGGGAGTAAATACGAGCAGTACTTC. Protein: CSVVPWTSGSKYEQYF.

V usage is TRBV5-6 and J usage is TRBJ2-2, with D unresolved. V was cut by 6 bases and J by 7 bases, with 7 bases left in between. The CDR3 runs 11 residues. Germline loops: CDR1 SGHDT, CDR2 YYEEEE. The CDR3 DNA sequence: TGTGCCAGCATGGGCCTCGGGGAGCTGTTTTTT. It encodes CASMGLGELFF.

The V and J genes are TRBV15 and TRBJ2-5; possible D gene TRBD1, 6 bases. The CDR3 is 15 residues long. CDR1 is LNHNV and CDR2 is YYDKDF in the germline V gene (reference sequence). Trimming took off 4 bases at V and 4 bases at J, with 16 bases between the two ends. CDR3 loop: CATSTGTLLPETQYF. The CDR3 region has the DNA TGTGCCACCAGCACCGGGACATTACTTCCAGAGACCCAGTACTTC.

This clone was counted a single time. The chain employs TRBV20-1 and TRBJ2-5; D is uncertain. The CDR3 sequence is 10 residues long. Germline CDR1 is DFQATT and CDR2 is SNEGSKA (reference sequence). Trimming removed 4 bases at V and 6 bases at J, with 6 bases between. The CDR3 protein is CSAIPKTQYF. CDR3 coding DNA: TGCAGTGCTATTCCTAAGACCCAGTACTTC.

The V and J genes are TRBV18 and TRBJ2-3, with TRBD1 matching over 8 bases. The junction had 4 bases not matched to a gene; V was cut back by 8 bases and J by 3 bases. This CDR3 region has 13 residues. From germline, CDR1 is KGHSH and CDR2 LQKENI. CDR3 protein: CASRDRPTDTQYF. CDR3 coding DNA: TGTGCCAGCCGGGACAGGCCTACAGATACGCAGTATTTT.

The chain combines TRBV6-5 with TRBJ2-1; D call uncertain. V gave up 2 bases and J gave up 0 bases, with 5 bases separating them. The CDR3 consists of 14 residues. CDR1 MNHEY and CDR2 SVGAGI come from the germline V gene. The DNA for the CDR3 is TGTGCCAGCAGTTACATGTACTCCTACAATGAGCAGTTCTTC. Translated, it gives CASSYMYSYNEQFF.

This clone was seen once. V and J are TRBV2 and TRBJ2-5; 7 bases agree with TRBD2. TRBJ2-7 explains the end of the DNA better; the J call may be wrong. CDR1 is SNHLY, CDR2 FYNNEI, per germline. The CDR3 is made up of 13 amino acids. The CDR3: CASSGLGPYEQYF. The CDR3 DNA sequence: TGTGCCAGCAGCGGACTAGGGCCATACGAGCAGTACTTC.

The chain joins TRBV7-2 to TRBJ2-7, with D maybe TRBD2 (6 bases). The V end was cut by 0 bases, the J end by 4 bases, with 13 bases between. The CDR3 loop spans 15 amino acids. Germline CDR1 is SGHTA and CDR2 is FQGNSA. CDR3 in DNA: TGTGCCAGCAGCTTAGCGCCCACTAGCCCATACGAGCAGTACTTC. This gives the protein CASSLAPTSPYEQYF.

This chain uses TRBV5-1 with TRBJ2-2; D might be TRBD1 (5 bases). The CDR3 has 15 amino acids. Germline CDR1 reads SGHRS; CDR2 reads YFSETQ. Trimming left V 2 bases short and J 5 bases short, with 13 bases between. Here the CDR3 reads CASSLQVQGTGELFF. The CDR3 region has the DNA TGCGCCAGCAGCTTACAGGTCCAGGGTACCGGGGAGCTGTTTTTT.

V is TRBV6-1 and J is TRBJ2-3; TRBD2 aligns across 11 bases. CDR1 is MNHNS, CDR2 SASEGT, per germline. The CDR3 has 15 amino acids. The V segment lost 6 bases and the J segment 5 bases; nucleotides outside the gene matches: 7. CDR3 sequence (DNA): TGTGCCAGCAGAACGACGGGACTAGCGGTAGATACGCAGTATTTT. This translates into CASRTTGLAVDTQYF.

The rearrangement uses TRBV28 and TRBJ2-6; 9 bases align to TRBD1. Germline lookup yields CDR1 MDHEN and CDR2 SYDVKM. Trimming removed 0 bases from V and 2 bases from J; junction bases left unmatched: 17. The CDR3 contains 22 residues. This CDR3 reads CASSLWRLPGRTGATGANVLTF. DNA of the CDR3: TGTGCCAGCAGTTTATGGAGATTACCGGGACGGACAGGGGCCACTGGGGCCAACGTCCTGACTTTC.

In its sample, this clone was seen once. The chain links TRBV10-3 to TRBJ1-2, with 9 bases identical to TRBD1. The CDR3 is 15 amino acids. After removal of 2 bases from V and 3 bases from J, the junction contained 4 bases not matched to a gene. CDR1 is ENHRY and CDR2 is SYGVKD in the germline V gene. The DNA of the CDR3 is TGTGCCATCAGTGAGATTACAGGGGGCTACTATGGCTACACCTTC. This encodes CAISEITGGYYGYTF.

Notes on this clone: The junction does not match germline at one end; this may be a read error. J is TRBJ2-7 and V is TRBV28; 7 bases agree with TRBD2. Looked up from germline, CDR1 is MDHEN and CDR2 is SYDVKM. This CDR3 is built from 11 residues. CDR3: CASKGRLAEVF. The CDR3 DNA sequence: TGTGCCAGCAAGGGTCGGCTAGCGGAGGTCTTC.

The chain employs TRBV27 and TRBJ1-5; weak D call: TRBD1 (6 bases). The V end lost 3 bases, the J end lost 2 bases, and 14 bases lay between the germline ends. This CDR3 is built from 16 residues. Germline loops: CDR1 MNHEY, CDR2 SMNVEV (reference sequence). CDR3 in amino acids: CASSFKGVGGNQPQHF. DNA of the CDR3: TGTGCCAGCAGTTTTAAGGGGGTGGGCGGCAATCAGCCCCAGCATTTT.

This sequence joins TRBV9 and TRBJ1-1; D is uncertain. Between the trimmed V and J ends, which lost 0 bases and 0 bases, there was a span of 6 bases. The CDR3 loop spans 14 amino acids. Per germline, CDR1 SGDLS and CDR2 YYNGEE. CDR3 sequence reads: CASSVDQMNTEAFF. In nucleotides, the CDR3 is TGTGCCAGCAGCGTAGATCAGATGAACACTGAAGCTTTCTTT.

V usage is TRBV5-8 and J usage is TRBJ2-1; D is unresolved. Between the trimmed V and J ends, which lost 3 bases and 7 bases, there was a span of 20 bases. The CDR3 runs 16 residues. CDR1 and CDR2 (germline): SGHTS, YDEGEE. CDR3 amino acids: CASSWPGTRVRNEQFF. DNA for the CDR3: TGTGCCAGCAGCTGGCCTGGAACTCGGGTACGGAATGAGCAGTTCTTC. The full variable domain, with the rest looked up from reference TRBV5-8 and TRBJ2-1, is EAGVTQSPTHLIKTRGQQATLRCSPISGHTSVYWYQQALGLGLQFLLWYDEGEERNRGNFPPRFSGRQFPNYSSELNVNALELEDSALYLCASSWPGTRVRNEQFFGPGTRLTVL.

The chain recombines TRBV19 with TRBJ1-5; D remains unclear. This CDR3 is 15 amino acids long. V was trimmed by 2 bases and J by 2 bases, leaving 10 bases between them. Germline V gives CDR1 LNHDA, CDR2 SQIVND (reference sequence). CDR3 region: CASSILGVGNQPQHF. DNA for the CDR3: TGTGCCAGTAGTATATTGGGCGTTGGCAATCAGCCCCAGCATTTT.

The chain has TRBV19 and TRBJ2-3; TRBD2 matches 13 bases. Losses at the gene ends were 3 bases for V and 2 bases for J; bases not matched to a gene: 5. The CDR3 has 17 residues. From germline, CDR1 is LNHDA and CDR2 SQIVND (reference sequence). In DNA, the CDR3 is TGTGCCAGTAGTATCCGGACTAGCGGGAGAGCCACAGATACGCAGTATTTT. Translation gives CASSIRTSGRATDTQYF.

CDR3: CASSEGHSGSYEQYF. CDR3 bases: TGTGCCAGCAGTGAAGGCCATAGCGGGAGTTACGAGCAGTACTTC. The chain is built from TRBV6-1 and TRBJ2-7; 9 bases are a match to TRBD2. The V gene's germline CDR1 is MNHNS and CDR2 SASEGT. The CDR3 spans 15 residues. V dropped 1 base and J dropped 4; count of bases not matched to a gene: 5.

J is TRBJ2-7 and V is TRBV2; 12 bases map to TRBD2. Trimming took 4 bases from V and 4 from J; bases not matched to a gene: 2. Germline V lookup: CDR1 SNHLY, CDR2 FYNNEI. The CDR3 is 14 residues long. DNA for the CDR3: TGTGCCAGCAGTGGACTAGCGGGAGAATACGAGCAGTACTTC. It is translated as CASSGLAGEYEQYF.